These T cell receptor beta chains were read from a single sample in a study of T cells after yellow fever vaccination. From the 5' RACE reads, TCRdb called clonotypes with MiXCR, one entry per CDR3 protein. Found here are about 300,000 distinct CDR3 sequences, 8.7% of them singletons; the top ten hold around 3.5%. Sequences were derived from CD4+ T cells sorted from PBMCs, sampled 5 days after the yellow fever booster vaccination. The receptors were gathered from a young man who received the YFV17D yellow fever vaccine. The CDR3 runs from the conserved cysteine through the conserved F or W. Each record gives: clone size, D gene, V gene, J gene, CDR3 protein, CDR3 DNA. A D gene is named only where the DNA matches it firmly. Clone size is stated in some rows and not others, as once, few, many or a class when expanded.

abundance: few; d_gene: TRBD1; v_gene: TRBV5-6; j_gene: TRBJ2-3; CDR3aa: CASSPLDRSDTQYF; CDR3nt: TGTGCCAGCAGCCCATTGGACAGGTCAGATACGCAGTATTTT
abundance: -; d_gene: TRBD1; v_gene: TRBV7-9; j_gene: TRBJ1-6; CDR3aa: CASSSGQGHSPLHF; CDR3nt: TGTGCCAGCAGCTCCGGACAGGGACATTCACCCCTCCACTTT
abundance: few; d_gene: -; v_gene: TRBV7-3; j_gene: TRBJ2-3; CDR3aa: CASSSRVAADTQYF; CDR3nt: TGTGCCAGCAGCTCAAGGGTAGCCGCAGATACGCAGTATTTT
abundance: -; d_gene: -; v_gene: TRBV6-6; j_gene: TRBJ2-1; CDR3aa: CASSYGNRASSYNEQFF; CDR3nt: TGTGCCAGCAGTTACGGCAACAGGGCTAGCTCCTACAATGAGCAGTTCTTC
abundance: -; d_gene: -; v_gene: TRBV7-6; j_gene: TRBJ1-5; CDR3aa: CASSRDTSGQPQHF; CDR3nt: TGTGCCAGCAGCCGAGACACCTCGGGTCAGCCCCAGCATTTT
abundance: few; d_gene: -; v_gene: TRBV5-1; j_gene: TRBJ2-5; CDR3aa: CASSLDMAPETQYF; CDR3nt: TGCGCCAGCAGCTTGGATATGGCCCCGGAGACCCAGTACTTC
abundance: few; d_gene: -; v_gene: TRBV7-9; j_gene: TRBJ2-2; CDR3aa: CASTFDHPVLFF; CDR3nt: TGTGCCAGCACCTTTGACCACCCCGTGCTGTTTTTT
abundance: few; d_gene: -; v_gene: TRBV7-9; j_gene: TRBJ2-3; CDR3aa: CASSFEGDTQYF; CDR3nt: TGTGCCAGCAGCTTTGAGGGAGATACGCAGTATTTT
abundance: few; d_gene: -; v_gene: TRBV5-1; j_gene: TRBJ2-5; CDR3aa: CASSPPTAGQETQYF; CDR3nt: TGCGCCAGCAGCCCTCCCACCGCGGGCCAAGAGACCCAGTACTTC
abundance: many; d_gene: -; v_gene: TRBV4-3; j_gene: TRBJ1-4; CDR3aa: CASSQGGEKLFF; CDR3nt: TGCGCCAGCAGCCAAGGTGGGGAAAAACTGTTTTTT